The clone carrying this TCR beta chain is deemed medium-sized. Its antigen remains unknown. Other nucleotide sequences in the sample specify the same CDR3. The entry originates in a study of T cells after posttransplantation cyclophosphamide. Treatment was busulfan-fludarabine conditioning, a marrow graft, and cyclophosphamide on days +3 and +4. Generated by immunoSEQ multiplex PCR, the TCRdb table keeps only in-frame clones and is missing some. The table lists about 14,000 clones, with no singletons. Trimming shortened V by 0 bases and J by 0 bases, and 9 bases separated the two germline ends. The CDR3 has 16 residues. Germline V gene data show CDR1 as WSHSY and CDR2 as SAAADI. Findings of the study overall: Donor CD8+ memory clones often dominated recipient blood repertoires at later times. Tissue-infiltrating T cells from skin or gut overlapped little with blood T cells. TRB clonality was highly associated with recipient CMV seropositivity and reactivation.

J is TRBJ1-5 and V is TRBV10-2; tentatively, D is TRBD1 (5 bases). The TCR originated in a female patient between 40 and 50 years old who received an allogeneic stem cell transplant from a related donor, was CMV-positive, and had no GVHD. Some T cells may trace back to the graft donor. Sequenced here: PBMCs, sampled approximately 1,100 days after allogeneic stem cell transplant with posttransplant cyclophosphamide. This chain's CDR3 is CASSESPGNSNQPQHF. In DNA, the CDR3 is TGCGCCAGCAGTGAGTCACCAGGGAATAGCAATCAGCCCCAGCATTTT.